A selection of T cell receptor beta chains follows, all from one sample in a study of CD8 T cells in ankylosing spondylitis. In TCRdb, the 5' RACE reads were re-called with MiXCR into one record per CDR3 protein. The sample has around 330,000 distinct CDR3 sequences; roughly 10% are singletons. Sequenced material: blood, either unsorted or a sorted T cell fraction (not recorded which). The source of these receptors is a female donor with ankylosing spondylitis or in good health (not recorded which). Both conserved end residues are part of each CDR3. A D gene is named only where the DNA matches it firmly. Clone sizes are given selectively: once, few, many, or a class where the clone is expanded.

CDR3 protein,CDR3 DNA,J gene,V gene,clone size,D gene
CASSETRGETGELFF,TGTGCCAGCAGTGAAACCAGGGGGGAAACCGGGGAGCTGTTTTTT,TRBJ2-2,TRBV2,few,-
CSARVPNQPQHF,TGCAGTGCTAGAGTTCCCAATCAGCCCCAGCATTTT,TRBJ1-5,TRBV20-1,few,-
CATVFTSGRRGNSYEQYF,TGTGCCACCGTCTTTACTAGCGGGCGCAGAGGAAATTCCTACGAGCAGTACTTC,TRBJ2-7,TRBV10-3,few,TRBD2
CASSPTLSGYGYTF,TGTGCCAGCAGTCCCACACTGAGTGGCTATGGCTACACCTTC,TRBJ1-2,TRBV12-3/TRBV12-4,many,-
CAISEERGGYTF,TGTGCCATCAGTGAGGAGCGAGGGGGCTACACCTTC,TRBJ1-2,TRBV10-3,many,-
CASSFQYRGHLNTEAFF,TGTGCCAGCAGCTTTCAATACAGGGGGCATCTGAACACTGAAGCTTTCTTT,TRBJ1-1,TRBV5-6,-,TRBD1
CASSADGAGATGELFF,TGTGCCAGCAGCGCCGATGGGGCCGGGGCCACCGGGGAGCTGTTTTTT,TRBJ2-2,TRBV9,-,-
CSARPTLDSKAFF,TGCAGTGCCAGACCCACCCTGGACAGCAAAGCTTTCTTT,TRBJ1-1,TRBV20-1,many,-
CSFRDSALETQYF,TGCAGCTTCAGGGACAGTGCTCTGGAGACCCAGTACTTC,TRBJ2-5,TRBV29-1,few,TRBD1
CASSYLLGRVNYGYTF,TGTGCCAGCAGTTACTTGCTCGGTCGGGTGAACTATGGCTACACCTTC,TRBJ1-2,TRBV6-5,many,-
CASSLTAGNQPQHF,TGTGCCAGCAGTTTAACTGCGGGCAATCAGCCCCAGCATTTT,TRBJ1-5,TRBV27,-,-
CSVGTGHGYTF,TGCAGCGTTGGGACAGGCCATGGCTACACCTTC,TRBJ1-2,TRBV29-1,many,TRBD1
CASSDFTEAFF,TGTGCCAGCAGTGATTTCACTGAAGCTTTCTTT,TRBJ1-1,TRBV2,-,-
CASSRLQGQETQYF,TGTGCCAGCAGTCGGTTACAGGGCCAAGAGACCCAGTACTTC,TRBJ2-5,TRBV12-3/TRBV12-4,many,-
CASSNPAGVNNEQFF,TGTGCCAGCAGCAATCCAGCCGGGGTCAACAATGAGCAGTTCTTC,TRBJ2-1,TRBV7-8,many,-
CASSFWGNEQFF,TGTGCCAGCAGTTTCTGGGGCAATGAGCAGTTCTTC,TRBJ2-1,TRBV12-3/TRBV12-4,many,-
CASSLSGLAAMSTDTQYF,TGTGCCAGCAGTTTATCCGGACTAGCGGCTATGAGCACAGATACGCAGTATTTT,TRBJ2-3,TRBV28,few,TRBD2
CASSPKGSPREQFF,TGTGCCAGCAGCCCTAAGGGGTCCCCGCGGGAGCAGTTCTTC,TRBJ2-1,TRBV7-2,few,-
CATRMTGDLDNEQFF,TGTGCCACCAGGATGACAGGGGATCTGGACAATGAGCAGTTCTTC,TRBJ2-1,TRBV15,few,TRBD1
CSARSTSGTYNEQFF,TGCAGTGCCCGATCGACTAGCGGCACATACAATGAGCAGTTCTTC,TRBJ2-1,TRBV20-1,many,TRBD2
CSARDRTRPTEAFF,TGCAGTGCTAGGGACAGGACTCGACCCACTGAAGCTTTCTTT,TRBJ1-1,TRBV20-1,many,TRBD1
CASSPQAGAGSEAFF,TGTGCCAGCTCACCACAGGCGGGGGCAGGGAGCGAAGCTTTCTTT,TRBJ1-1,TRBV18,few,-
CASSPKVGRTQYF,TGTGCCAGCTCACCAAAAGTGGGTAGGACCCAGTACTTC,TRBJ2-5,TRBV18,-,-
CASSLGASAVYEQYF,TGTGCCAGCAGCTTAGGTGCTAGCGCGGTCTACGAGCAGTACTTC,TRBJ2-7,TRBV7-2,few,-
CSARGILSSGNTIYF,TGCAGTGCTAGAGGAATATTAAGCTCTGGAAACACCATATATTTT,TRBJ1-3,TRBV20-1,many,-
CASSERTGNEQFF,TGTGCCAGCAGCGAGAGGACAGGGAATGAGCAGTTCTTC,TRBJ2-1,TRBV11-2,many,TRBD1
CASSLGAGGAETQYF,TGTGCCAGCAGCTTAGGGGCAGGGGGCGCGGAGACCCAGTACTTC,TRBJ2-5,TRBV11-2,few,TRBD1
CSVLLAGIYNEQFF,TGCAGTGTTCTACTAGCGGGCATTTACAATGAGCAGTTCTTC,TRBJ2-1,TRBV20-1,many,TRBD2
CASSLSGGWRENQPQHF,TGTGCCAGCAGCCTCTCGGGGGGATGGCGTGAGAATCAGCCCCAGCATTTT,TRBJ1-5,TRBV28,many,-
CASSGNYFGQYF,TGTGCCAGCAGCGGGAACTACTTTGGCCAGTACTTC,TRBJ2-5,TRBV28,many,-
CASSFAPRGNKNEQFF,TGTGCCAGCAGCTTTGCCCCCAGGGGGAACAAGAATGAGCAGTTCTTC,TRBJ2-1,TRBV5-5,many,TRBD1
CSARPGQGYNEQFF,TGCAGTGCTAGACCTGGACAGGGTTACAATGAGCAGTTCTTC,TRBJ2-1,TRBV20-1,-,TRBD1
CRIGQGDYGYTF,TGCAGGATCGGACAGGGGGACTATGGCTACACCTTC,TRBJ1-2,TRBV20-1,many,TRBD1
CASSPNQPQQF,TGTGCCAGCTCACCAAATCAGCCCCAGCAATTT,TRBJ1-5,TRBV18,many,-
CATSIGLLADYGYTF,TGTGCCACCAGCATAGGACTTCTAGCGGACTATGGCTACACCTTC,TRBJ1-2,TRBV15,many,-
CASSPGLAAKNIQYF,TGTGCCAGCAGCCCCGGACTAGCGGCAAAAAACATTCAGTACTTC,TRBJ2-4,TRBV7-2,-,TRBD2
CASSRVPDEETQYF,TGCGCCAGCTCCCGGGTGCCGGACGAGGAGACCCAGTACTTC,TRBJ2-5,TRBV5-1,-,-
CSARDLGHKSSGANVLTF,TGCAGTGCTAGAGATCTAGGGCACAAGAGCTCTGGGGCCAACGTCCTGACTTTC,TRBJ2-6,TRBV20-1,many,-
CASSVGLDYGYTF,TGTGCCAGCAGTGTGGGGCTCGACTATGGCTACACCTTC,TRBJ1-2,TRBV28,-,-
CASSTPSGTPGSYNEQFF,TGTGCCAGCAGCACTCCTTCCGGGACCCCGGGCTCCTACAATGAGCAGTTCTTC,TRBJ2-1,TRBV28,-,-
CASSYSTNSYNEQFF,TGTGCCAGCAGTTACTCTACAAACTCCTACAATGAGCAGTTCTTC,TRBJ2-1,TRBV6-2/TRBV6-3,many,-
CSARDDAASPLHF,TGCAGTGCTAGAGATGATGCGGCTTCACCCCTCCACTTT,TRBJ1-6,TRBV20-1,many,-
CASSQETRGSYGYTF,TGTGCCAGCAGCCAAGAAACGCGAGGGAGCTATGGCTACACCTTC,TRBJ1-2,TRBV4-2,many,-
CASSLEGVRSEAFF,TGTGCCAGCAGCTTAGAGGGGGTGAGGTCTGAAGCTTTCTTT,TRBJ1-1,TRBV7-2,-,-
CASSLSQDPVNEQFF,TGTGCCAGCAGCTTATCTCAGGACCCCGTCAATGAGCAGTTCTTC,TRBJ2-1,TRBV6-5,many,-
CASSTKRGGLAFF,TGTGCCAGCAGCACTAAGCGCGGGGGGTTAGCTTTCTTT,TRBJ1-1,TRBV7-3,many,-
CASSKTMALSYEQYF,TGTGCCAGCAGCAAAACGATGGCACTCTCCTACGAGCAGTACTTC,TRBJ2-7,TRBV7-2,-,-
CASSVRTETYEQYF,TGTGCCAGCTCAGTCCGAACCGAGACCTACGAGCAGTACTTC,TRBJ2-7,TRBV18,many,-
CASSLHRTENYGYTF,TGTGCCAGCAGCTTGCATAGGACAGAGAACTATGGCTACACCTTC,TRBJ1-2,TRBV7-9,many,-
CSRSIGSYEQYF,TGCAGCCGAAGCATTGGATCCTACGAGCAGTACTTC,TRBJ2-7,TRBV20-1,many,-
CASSPPGTSEISGANVLTF,TGTGCCAGCAGCCCGCCCGGGACTAGCGAGATCTCTGGGGCCAACGTCCTGACTTTC,TRBJ2-6,TRBV12-1,few,-
CASSRSTSGSLNEQFF,TGCGCCAGCAGCCGAAGTACTAGCGGGAGTTTGAATGAGCAGTTCTTC,TRBJ2-1,TRBV5-1,few,TRBD2
CASSRRRDSGSYTDTQYF,TGTGCCAGCAGTCGCAGGAGGGATAGCGGGAGTTACACAGATACGCAGTATTTT,TRBJ2-3,TRBV6-2/TRBV6-3,many,TRBD2
CASSLGRENSPLHF,TGCGCCAGCAGCTTGGGCAGGGAAAATTCACCCCTCCACTTT,TRBJ1-6,TRBV5-1,many,-